The 22 T cell receptor beta chains given below trace back to one sample, sequenced in a study of control samples from healthy donors and cancer patients. Method: immunoSEQ multiplex PCR; TCRdb's copy keeps in-frame clones and lacks some. The sample shows around 67,000 clones, approximately 89% of them seen only once. Sequencing was carried out using PBMCs. The receptors were sampled from a man in his 60s with colorectal cancer.

The chain employs TRBV29-1 and TRBJ2-7; D unclear. The V end was cut by 2 bases, the J end by 0 bases, with 17 bases between. The CDR3 loop spans 16 amino acids. CDR1 is SQVTM, CDR2 ANQGSEA, per germline. This CDR3 reads CSVERAGLRSSYEQYF. As DNA, the CDR3 is TGCAGCGTTGAAAGGGCAGGCTTACGAAGCTCCTACGAGCAGTACTTC.

The chain uses TRBV6-6 and TRBJ2-2; D gene uncertain. The CDR3 covers 12 residues. Trimming left V 4 bases short and J 1 base short, with 1 base between. The germline CDR1 and CDR2 sequences are MNHNY and SVGAGI (reference sequence). CDR3 DNA sequence: TGTGCCAGCAGTTGGAACACCGGGGAGCTGTTTTTT. It is translated as CASSWNTGELFF.

As DNA, the CDR3 is TGTGCCAGCAGCTTGGGGCAGACAGGGTTCTACGAGCAGTACTTC. It encodes CASSLGQTGFYEQYF. V and J are TRBV5-5 and TRBJ2-7; 7 bases are shared with TRBD1. V shed 0 bases and J 3 bases; nucleotides not matched to a gene: 6. There are 15 residues in the CDR3. Germline assignment: CDR1 SGHKS and CDR2 YYEKEE (reference sequence).

V and J are TRBV6-6 and TRBJ2-1; 15 positions agree with TRBD2. The germline CDR1 and CDR2 sequences are MNHNY and SVGAGI (reference sequence). The CDR3 runs to 14 residues. J lost 7 bases, V lost 10 bases, and 5 bases had no gene match. The CDR3 sequence is CAIQGLAGGNEQFF. The CDR3 DNA reads TGTGCCATCCAAGGACTAGCGGGGGGGAATGAGCAGTTCTTC.

The CDR3 here is CASSGVGNTEAFF. DNA for the CDR3: TGTGCCTCAAGCGGGGTAGGGAACACTGAAGCTTTCTTT. The chain employs TRBV10-3 and TRBJ1-1; D unresolved. The CDR3 contains 13 residues. The germline V gene encodes CDR1 ENHRY and CDR2 SYGVKD. V dropped 11 bases and J dropped 1 base, with 14 bases sitting between them.

This clone was seen once. The chain uses TRBV3-1 (or the pseudogene TRBV3-2) and TRBJ2-2, with a weak D call TRBD1 (5 bases). The CDR3 totals 15 residues. CDR1 and CDR2 (germline): LGHDT, YNNKEL (reference sequence). V dropped 2 bases and J dropped 1 base, with 8 bases sitting between them. CDR3 sequence (DNA): TGTGCCAGCAGCCAAACAGGACGGAACACCGGGGAGCTGTTTTTT. This gives the protein CASSQTGRNTGELFF.

The rearrangement links TRBV7-9 to TRBJ2-7; D could derive from TRBD1 or TRBD2 (5 bases each). This CDR3 is 15 amino acids long. Germline V gives CDR1 SEHNR, CDR2 FQNEAQ (reference sequence). Between the trimmed V and J ends, which lost 4 bases and 1 base, there was a span of 14 bases. CDR3 sequence: CASSYSGPRSYEQYF. The CDR3 DNA reads TGTGCCAGCAGCTACTCGGGACCCCGGTCCTACGAGCAGTACTTC.

V is TRBV2 and J is TRBJ2-1, with a possible D match to TRBD1 (5 bases). The CDR3 runs to 15 residues. The V gene lost 3 bases and the J gene lost 4 bases, with 13 bases spanning the gap. Germline assignment: CDR1 SNHLY and CDR2 FYNNEI. CDR3 sequence: CASSDQGRFYNEQFF. The DNA of the CDR3 is TGTGCCAGCAGTGACCAGGGTAGATTTTACAATGAGCAGTTCTTC. Looking up the rest from reference TRBV2 and TRBJ2-1 gives the full variable domain: EPEVTQTPSHQVTQMGQEVILRCVPISNHLYFYWYRQILGQKVEFLVSFYNNEISEKSEIFDDQFSVERPDGSNFTLKIRSTKLEDSAMYFCASSDQGRFYNEQFFGPGTRLTVL.

The chain uses TRBV6-2 or TRBV6-3 and TRBJ2-1; D could derive from TRBD1 or TRBD2 (6 bases each). The CDR3 spans 15 residues. Germline V gene data show CDR1 as MNHEY and CDR2 as SVGEGT. The germline V and J ends were trimmed by 1 base and 2 bases, with 9 bases remaining between them. CDR3 in DNA: TGTGCCAGCAGTTACTGGGGGGCCCCCTACAATGAGCAGTTCTTC. Protein: CASSYWGAPYNEQFF.

This clone came up a few times. This sequence joins TRBV6-6 and TRBJ2-1; 16 nucleotides agree with TRBD2. CDR1 is MNHNY and CDR2 is SVGAGI in the germline V gene (reference sequence). The CDR3 runs to 20 residues. V lost 6 bases, J lost 4 bases, and 15 bases stayed unmatched. The CDR3: CASSANPGLAGGREYNEQFF. CDR3 nucleotide sequence: TGTGCCAGCAGCGCCAACCCGGGACTAGCGGGGGGGCGTGAATACAATGAGCAGTTCTTC.

The chain is built from TRBV7-8 and TRBJ1-2, with D perhaps TRBD1 (5 bases). Trimming cost V 5 bases and J 8 bases, with 21 bases left between them. This CDR3 is 15 amino acids long. Germline loops: CDR1 SGHVS, CDR2 FQNEAQ. The CDR3 here is CASSPFPDTPGGYTF. CDR3 bases: TGTGCCAGCAGCCCGTTTCCGGACACCCCGGGAGGCTACACCTTC.

The V gene is TRBV30, the J gene TRBJ1-5; D gene unclear. The CDR3 consists of 14 residues. V shed 2 bases and J shed 4 bases, with 12 bases lying between them. Germline CDR1 and CDR2: GTSNPN and SVGIG (reference sequence). The CDR3 is CAWSWRVGNQPQHF. Written as DNA, the CDR3 is TGTGCCTGGAGTTGGAGGGTAGGAAATCAGCCCCAGCATTTT.

The chain employs TRBV4-1 and TRBJ2-3; the D gene could be TRBD1 or TRBD2 (5 bases each). V lost 1 base to trimming and J lost 0 bases, with 5 bases between them. Looked up from germline, CDR1 is MGHRA and CDR2 is YSYEKL. The CDR3 sequence is 14 residues long. The CDR3 coding sequence is TGCGCCAGCAGCCAAGGGGGGAGCACAGATACGCAGTATTTT. Amino acid sequence: CASSQGGSTDTQYF.

The V and J genes are TRBV28 and TRBJ1-5, with 8 bases identical to TRBD1. The germline V gene encodes CDR1 MDHEN and CDR2 SYDVKM. V trimming: 6 bases; J trimming: 6 bases; junction bases outside the gene matches: 7. The CDR3 has 14 residues. The CDR3 is CASRSGQGGQPQHF. The CDR3 DNA follows: TGTGCCAGCAGGTCCGGACAGGGAGGTCAGCCCCAGCATTTT.

J is TRBJ1-2 and V is TRBV19, with D tentatively TRBD1 (6 bases). The CDR3 loop spans 14 amino acids. Trimming pared 7 bases from V and 3 bases from J, leaving 15 bases between. CDR1 is LNHDA, CDR2 SQIVND, per germline (reference sequence). The CDR3 here is CASKGVTLHYGYTF. Here the CDR3 DNA reads TGTGCCAGTAAGGGGGTGACCTTGCACTATGGCTACACCTTC.

This chain uses TRBV5-5 with TRBJ2-4, with 7 bases aligning to TRBD1. Germline values: CDR1 SGHKS, CDR2 YYEKEE (reference sequence). CDR3 length equals 14 residues. The ends lost 7 bases at V and 1 base at J; junction bases unmatched: 5. The CDR3 sequence is CASVLQGAKNIQYF. In DNA form, the CDR3 reads TGTGCCAGCGTCCTACAGGGGGCCAAAAACATTCAGTACTTC. Full variable domain (outside the CDR3, taken from reference TRBV5-5 and TRBJ2-4): DAGVTQSPTHLIKTRGQQVTLRCSPISGHKSVSWYQQVLGQGPQFIFQYYEKEERGRGNFPDRFSARQFPNYSSELNVNALLLGDSALYLCASVLQGAKNIQYFGAGTRLSVL.

The chain has TRBV9 and TRBJ2-2; D remains ambiguous. V lost 0 bases to trimming and J lost 0 bases, with 9 bases between them. Germline V gives CDR1 SGDLS, CDR2 YYNGEE. The CDR3 is made up of 16 amino acids. The CDR3 region is CASSVGGYANTGELFF. DNA of the CDR3: TGTGCCAGCAGCGTAGGTGGGTACGCGAACACCGGGGAGCTGTTTTTT.

The V gene is TRBV5-1, the J gene TRBJ1-2; 11 nucleotides align to TRBD1. The CDR3 extends over 15 amino acids. CDR1 SGHRS and CDR2 YFSETQ come from the germline V gene. Trimming removed 3 bases from V and 2 bases from J; junction bases left unmatched: 3. As DNA, the CDR3 is TGCGCCAGCAGCTCCGGACAGGGGGCCAACTATGGCTACACCTTC. Translation gives CASSSGQGANYGYTF.

This clone occurred once. The chain uses TRBV15 and TRBJ2-5, with D unclear. From germline, CDR1 is LNHNV and CDR2 YYDKDF (reference sequence). This CDR3 comprises 13 residues. V was shortened by 1 base and J by 1 base, with 4 bases between the two germline ends. CDR3 in amino acids: CATSRGPQETQYF. The CDR3, as DNA: TGTGCCACCAGCAGAGGGCCCCAAGAGACCCAGTACTTC.

The chain is built from TRBV30 and TRBJ1-2; the match to TRBD1 covers 12 bases. V trimming: 2 bases; J trimming: 3 bases; junction bases outside the gene matches: 4. This CDR3 has 15 amino acids. Germline V gene lookup returns CDR1 GTSNPN and CDR2 SVGIG (reference sequence). In nucleotides, the CDR3 is TGTGCCTGGAGTCCAGGGACAGGGGGCGACTATGGCTACACCTTC. Amino acid sequence: CAWSPGTGGDYGYTF.

This clone was seen a single time. J is TRBJ2-5 and V is TRBV5-4, with D hard to call. The CDR3 is made up of 15 amino acids. V lost 2 bases, J lost 2 bases, and 13 bases lay in between. CDR1 and CDR2 from the germline V gene are SGHNT and YYREEE (reference sequence). The CDR3 DNA is TGTGCCAGCAGCTTCCTAGGTGAGAAGCAAGAGACCCAGTACTTC. Protein sequence: CASSFLGEKQETQYF.

The chain joins TRBV5-4 to TRBJ1-5; D is undetermined. In germline, CDR1 is SGHNT, CDR2 YYREEE (reference sequence). The V end lost 0 bases, the J end lost 0 bases, and 7 bases lay between the germline ends. This CDR3 spans 15 amino acids. The CDR3, as DNA: TGTGCCAGCAGCTTGGCGGGTGTTAGCAATCAGCCCCAGCATTTT. This gives the protein CASSLAGVSNQPQHF.